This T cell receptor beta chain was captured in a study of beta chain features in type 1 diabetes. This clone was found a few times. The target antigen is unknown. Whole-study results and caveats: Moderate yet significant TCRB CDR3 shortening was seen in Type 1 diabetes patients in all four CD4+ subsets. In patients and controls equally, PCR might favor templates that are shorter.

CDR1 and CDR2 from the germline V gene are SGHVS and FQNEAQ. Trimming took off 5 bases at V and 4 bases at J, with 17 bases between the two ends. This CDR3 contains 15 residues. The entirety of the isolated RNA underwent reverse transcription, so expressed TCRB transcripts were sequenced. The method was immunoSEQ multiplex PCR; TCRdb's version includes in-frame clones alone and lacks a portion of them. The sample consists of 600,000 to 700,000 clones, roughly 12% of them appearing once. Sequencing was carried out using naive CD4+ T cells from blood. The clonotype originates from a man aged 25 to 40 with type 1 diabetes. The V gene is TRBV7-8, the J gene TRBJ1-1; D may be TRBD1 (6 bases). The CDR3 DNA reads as TGTGCCAGCAGCATGCGAACAGGGTTCGCCACTGAAGCTTTCTTT. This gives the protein CASSMRTGFATEAFF.